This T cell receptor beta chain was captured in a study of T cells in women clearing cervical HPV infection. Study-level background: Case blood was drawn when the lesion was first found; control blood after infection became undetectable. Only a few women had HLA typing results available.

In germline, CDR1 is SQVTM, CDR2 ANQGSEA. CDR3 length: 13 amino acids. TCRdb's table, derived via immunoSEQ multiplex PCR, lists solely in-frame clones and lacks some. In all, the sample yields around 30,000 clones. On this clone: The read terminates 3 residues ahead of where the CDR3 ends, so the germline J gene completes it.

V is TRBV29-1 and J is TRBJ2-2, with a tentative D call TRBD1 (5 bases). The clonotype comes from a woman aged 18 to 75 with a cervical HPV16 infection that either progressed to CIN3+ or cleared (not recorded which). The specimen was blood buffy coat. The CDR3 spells CSVEEDGANVLFF. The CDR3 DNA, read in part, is TGCAGCGTTGAAGAGGATGGGGCCAACGTG.